The next 8 T cell receptor beta chains were all read from a single sample in a study of T cell repertoires in cytomegalovirus infection (dated by TCRdb to the late 2010s). The sample's treatment or condition label, decoded: in vitro stimulation with specific CMV peptide epitopes to enrich CMV-specific T cells. The sample was run on an Illumina HiSeq 1500. Through fastp at Q25 and MiXCR, TCRdb rebuilt clones from the public reads, retaining in-frame beta chains. CDR3 protein sequences are deduplicated, and each keeps its most common genes and DNA. The sample has about 500,000 distinct CDR3 sequences on record, roughly a third of them singletons. The ten largest clones take up roughly 15% of the sample. Their antigens remain unidentified. Specimen: cultured PBMCs, collected from culture after CMV antigen stimulation. Receptors were obtained from a human donor in good health (CMV status not recorded). Some clones in this sample may be carry-over from other donors' samples.

This clonotype was seen a single time. The chain is built from TRBV18 and TRBJ2-5, with 8 nucleotides matching TRBD2. Germline V lookup: CDR1 KGHSH, CDR2 LQKENI. The CDR3 consists of 15 residues. V shed 6 bases and J 4 bases; nucleotides not matched to a gene: 10. Here the CDR3 DNA reads TGTGCCAGCTCGCTCTCAGCGGGAGAAGGAGAGACCCAGTACTTC. It codes for CASSLSAGEGETQYF.

To note about this clonotype: Compared with germline, one end of the junction differs, possibly owing to a read error. CDR3 DNA sequence: TGTGACAGCAGCCTACCTGGACAGGGAATGAACACTGAAGCTTTCTTT. Its translation: CDSSLPGQGMNTEAFF. This chain links TRBV7-2 with TRBJ1-1; 8 bases fit TRBD1. There are 16 residues in the CDR3. The germline CDR1 and CDR2 sequences are SGHTA and FQGNSA.

This clonotype has only a few counts. The chain carries TRBV7-9 and TRBJ2-5; 9 bases line up with TRBD2. The CDR3 runs 14 residues. Germline lookup yields CDR1 SEHNR and CDR2 FQNEAQ (reference sequence). The V and J ends lost 7 bases and 5 bases, in that order; junction bases with no gene match: 8. In nucleotides, the CDR3 is TGTGCCAGCATCCAGCGGGAGGTCGGCGAGACCCAGTACTTC. Translating gives CASIQREVGETQYF.

The V call is TRBV5-6, the J call TRBJ1-2, with D perhaps TRBD1 (6 bases). Trimming stripped 0 bases from V and 4 bases from J, with 10 bases between. The CDR3 sequence is 14 residues long. Germline CDR1 is SGHDT and CDR2 is YYEEEE. CDR3 loop: CASSLETGLYGYTF. CDR3 bases: TGTGCCAGCAGCTTGGAGACAGGTCTCTATGGCTACACCTTC.

This clonotype was found a few times. This sequence joins TRBV12-3 or TRBV12-4 and TRBJ2-3; D perhaps matches TRBD2 (5 bases). Trimming took 5 bases from V and 2 from J, leaving 11 bases between them. There are 14 residues in the CDR3. The CDR3 DNA reads as TGTGCCAGCAGTCCGCCGGACTTCACAGATACGCAGTATTTT. Translation: CASSPPDFTDTQYF.

The rearrangement joins TRBV2 to TRBJ2-1, with no clear D. V lost 6 bases and J 2 bases, leaving 2 bases between the germline ends. The CDR3 runs 11 residues. Germline loops: CDR1 SNHLY, CDR2 FYNNEI. CDR3: CASRPYNEQFF. The DNA of the CDR3 is TGTGCCAGCAGACCCTACAATGAGCAGTTCTTC.

The chain employs TRBV29-1 and TRBJ2-7; unclear D gene. The germline V gene has CDR1 SQVTM and CDR2 ANQGSEA. The CDR3 totals 12 residues. V lost 7 bases and J lost 6, with 16 bases in between. CDR3 sequence (DNA): TGCAGCGCAAAGCTTTCCGATTCCGAGCAGTACGTC. It yields the protein CSAKLSDSEQYV.

This clonotype came up a few times. This chain links TRBV6-2 or TRBV6-3 with TRBJ1-1, with D perhaps matching TRBD1 (6 bases). Trimming pared 6 bases from V and 2 bases from J, leaving 13 bases between. The germline gives CDR1 MNHEY, CDR2 SVGEGT. This CDR3 comprises 14 residues. The CDR3 loop reads CASRLSGANTEAFF. The CDR3 DNA reads TGTGCCAGCAGACTTTCAGGGGCCAACACTGAAGCTTTCTTT.